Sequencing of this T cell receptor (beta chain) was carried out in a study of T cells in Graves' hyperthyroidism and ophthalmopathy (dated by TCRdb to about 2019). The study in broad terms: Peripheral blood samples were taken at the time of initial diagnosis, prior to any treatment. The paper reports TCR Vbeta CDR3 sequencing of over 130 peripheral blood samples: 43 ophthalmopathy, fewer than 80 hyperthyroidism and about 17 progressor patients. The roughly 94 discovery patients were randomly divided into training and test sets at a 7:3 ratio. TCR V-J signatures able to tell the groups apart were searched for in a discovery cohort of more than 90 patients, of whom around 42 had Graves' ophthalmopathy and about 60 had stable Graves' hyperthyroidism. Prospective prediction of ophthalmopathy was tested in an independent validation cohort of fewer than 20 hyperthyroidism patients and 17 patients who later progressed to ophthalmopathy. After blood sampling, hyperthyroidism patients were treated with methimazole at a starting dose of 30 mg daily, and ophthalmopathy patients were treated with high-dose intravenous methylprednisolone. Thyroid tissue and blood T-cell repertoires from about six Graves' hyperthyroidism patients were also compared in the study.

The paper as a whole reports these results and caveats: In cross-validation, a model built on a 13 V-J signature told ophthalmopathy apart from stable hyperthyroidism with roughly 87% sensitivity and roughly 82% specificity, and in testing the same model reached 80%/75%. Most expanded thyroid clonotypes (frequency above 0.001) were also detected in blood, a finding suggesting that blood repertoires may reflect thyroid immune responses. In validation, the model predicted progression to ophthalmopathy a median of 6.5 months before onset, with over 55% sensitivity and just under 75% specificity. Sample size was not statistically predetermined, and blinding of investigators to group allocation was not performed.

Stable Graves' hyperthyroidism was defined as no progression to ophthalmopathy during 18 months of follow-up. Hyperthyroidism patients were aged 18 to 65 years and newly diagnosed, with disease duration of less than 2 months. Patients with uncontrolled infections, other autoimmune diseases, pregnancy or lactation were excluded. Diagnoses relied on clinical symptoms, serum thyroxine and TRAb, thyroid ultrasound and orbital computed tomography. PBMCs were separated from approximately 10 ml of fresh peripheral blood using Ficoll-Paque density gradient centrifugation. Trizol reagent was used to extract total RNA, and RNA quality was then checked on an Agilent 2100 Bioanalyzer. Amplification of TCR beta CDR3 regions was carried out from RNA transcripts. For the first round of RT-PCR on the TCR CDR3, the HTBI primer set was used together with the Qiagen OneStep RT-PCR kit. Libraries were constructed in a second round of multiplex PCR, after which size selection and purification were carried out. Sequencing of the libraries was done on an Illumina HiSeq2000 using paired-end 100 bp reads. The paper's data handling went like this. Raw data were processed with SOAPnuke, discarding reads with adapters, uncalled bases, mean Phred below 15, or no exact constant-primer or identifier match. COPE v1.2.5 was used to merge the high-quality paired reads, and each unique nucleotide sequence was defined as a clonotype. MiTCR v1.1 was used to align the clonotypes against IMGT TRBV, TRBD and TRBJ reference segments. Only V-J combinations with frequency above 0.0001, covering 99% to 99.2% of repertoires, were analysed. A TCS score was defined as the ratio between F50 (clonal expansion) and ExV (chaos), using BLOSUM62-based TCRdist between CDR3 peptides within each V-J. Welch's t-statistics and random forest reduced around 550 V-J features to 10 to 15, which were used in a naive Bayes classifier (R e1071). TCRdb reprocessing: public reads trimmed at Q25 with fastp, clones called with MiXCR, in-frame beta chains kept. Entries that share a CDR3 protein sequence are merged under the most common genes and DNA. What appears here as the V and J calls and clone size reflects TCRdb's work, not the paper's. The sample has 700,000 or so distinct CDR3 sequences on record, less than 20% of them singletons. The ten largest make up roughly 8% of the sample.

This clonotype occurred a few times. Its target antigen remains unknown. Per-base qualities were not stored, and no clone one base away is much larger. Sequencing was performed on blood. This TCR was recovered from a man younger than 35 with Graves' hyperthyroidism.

The DNA sequence is given as TGTGCCAGCAGCTTCAAACACCCTTTGACAGGGGGTGAAGCTTTCTTT. It encodes CASSFKHPLTGGEAFF. Rearrangement joined TRBV11-2 to TRBJ1-1, with 9 bases in between that match TRBD1. The junction shows trimming of 3 bases on V and 7 bases on J, and the gene matches do not reach 12 bases of it. The CDR3 spans 16 residues, from the cysteine through the phenylalanine. Here the CDR3 DNA is all that survives: 48 bases in frame from base 1. Looking up the germline V gene yields CDR1 SGHAT and CDR2 FQNNGV.